The T cell receptor (beta chain) described here comes from a study of T cells in Graves' hyperthyroidism and ophthalmopathy. Study context: Upon initial diagnosis and before any treatment, peripheral blood was collected. Study conclusions and caveats: Within blood appeared most thyroid clonotypes that had expanded above 0.001.

This clonotype was seen ten or more times. Its antigen is not known. Absence of ophthalmopathy progression within 18 months defined stable Graves' hyperthyroidism. Amplification yielded TCR beta CDR3 regions, with RNA transcripts as the source. The HTBI primer set served for first-round RT-PCR of the TCR CDR3. Each CDR3 protein gets one entry after TCRdb re-called the multiplex PCR reads with MiXCR. The sample records approximately 400,000 distinct CDR3 sequences, more than 11% being singletons. Trimming removed 6 bases from V and 3 bases from J, with 18 bases in between. The germline gives CDR1 SNHLY, CDR2 FYNNEI. The CDR3 length is 15 residues.

The TCR was taken from a woman aged 55-70 years with Graves' hyperthyroidism. The chain is built from TRBV2 and TRBJ2-7; D uncertain. The sample was blood. In DNA form, the CDR3 reads TGTGCCAGCAGCGCCCTAGGGCGGAAGCTCTACGAGCAGTACTTC. It yields the protein CASSALGRKLYEQYF.